These 26 T cell receptor beta chains share one sample of origin, sequenced in a study of blood T cell repertoires in COVID-19. The assay was immunoSEQ multiplex PCR, and TCRdb's table has in-frame clones only and misses some. In the table there are approximately 50,000 clones, around 86% of which are singletons. The material sequenced was peripheral blood. The source of these receptors is a human donor in a cohort sampled during active COVID-19.

This chain links TRBV29-1 with TRBJ2-3; 10 positions match TRBD1. CDR3 size: 12 residues. Germline V lookup: CDR1 SQVTM, CDR2 ANQGSEA. Trimming took 8 bases from V and 5 from J; bases not matched to a gene: 4. This chain's CDR3 is CSSTGGEDTQYF. CDR3 DNA sequence: TGCAGCTCGACAGGGGGCGAAGATACGCAGTATTTT.

The chain combines TRBV2 with TRBJ2-7; D remains unclear. The CDR3 extends over 12 amino acids. Germline V gene sequence: CDR1 SNHLY, CDR2 FYNNEI. V gave up 4 bases and J gave up 2 bases, with 6 bases separating them. CDR3 sequence (DNA): TGTGCCAGCAGTGCTCCCCCCTACGAGCAGTACTTC. Its protein is CASSAPPYEQYF.

The sample holds a few counts of this clone. The chain has TRBV5-6 and TRBJ1-5; the match to TRBD1 covers 7 bases. CDR3 size: 17 residues. Germline V gene data show CDR1 as SGHDT and CDR2 as YYEEEE. With V trimmed by 2 bases and J by 0 bases, 8 bases remained unmatched. The CDR3 bases are TGTGCCAGCAGCTTACAGGGGACCGCTTATAGCAATCAGCCCCAGCATTTT. This codes for CASSLQGTAYSNQPQHF.

The table lists this clone with a count of one. This sequence joins TRBV11-2 and TRBJ2-3, with D possibly TRBD1 on 6 matching bases. This CDR3 spans 16 amino acids. Germline V CDR1 and CDR2: SGHAT, FQNNGV. V was clipped by 5 bases and J by 0 bases, with 15 bases between them. CDR3 residues: CASSDPGQPSTDTQYF. The CDR3 coding sequence is TGTGCCAGCAGCGATCCGGGACAACCGAGCACAGATACGCAGTATTTT. Full variable domain (outside the CDR3, taken from reference TRBV11-2 and TRBJ2-3): EAGVAQSPRYKIIEKRQSVAFWCNPISGHATLYWYQQILGQGPKLLIQFQNNGVVDDSQLPKDRFSAERLKGVDSTLKIQPAKLEDSAVYLCASSDPGQPSTDTQYFGPGTRLTVL.

This clone has more than one count but fewer than ten. The sample has other DNA sequences that encode this CDR3 too. The chain joins TRBV5-5 to TRBJ1-5, with 7 bases fitting TRBD1. The CDR3 has 14 residues. Germline CDR1 SGHKS, CDR2 YYEKEE (reference sequence). The junction had 3 bases not matched to a gene; V was cut back by 3 bases and J by 3 bases. The CDR3 loop is CASSSQGNNQPQHF. The CDR3 bases are TGTGCCAGCAGCTCACAGGGGAACAATCAGCCCCAGCATTTT.

This clone was picked up one time. The chain couples TRBV29-1 to TRBJ2-1; 8 bases match TRBD2. V gave up 2 bases and J gave up 5 bases; unmatched junction bases: 8. This CDR3 is built from 15 residues. Germline V gives CDR1 SQVTM, CDR2 ANQGSEA. Here the CDR3 reads CSVELWTSYDNEQFF. Written as DNA, the CDR3 is TGCAGCGTTGAATTGTGGACTAGCTACGACAATGAGCAGTTCTTC.

The CDR3: CASTLTGAAEAFF. CDR3 DNA: TGTGCCAGCACCCTTACAGGGGCGGCTGAAGCTTTCTTT. This sequence joins TRBV28 and TRBJ1-1; 7 bases agree with TRBD1. The CDR3 extends over 13 amino acids. Germline V gene sequence: CDR1 MDHEN, CDR2 SYDVKM. J was trimmed by 6 bases and V by 7 bases; bases with no gene match: 8.

The chain carries TRBV7-8 and TRBJ2-1; D is perhaps TRBD1 (5 bases). V gave up 5 bases and J gave up 12 bases, with 17 bases separating them. CDR1 and CDR2 (germline): SGHVS, FQNEAQ. The CDR3 spans 13 residues. The CDR3 bases are TGTGCCAGCAGCCTCTCAGGGCCGTGGGGGCAGTTCTTC. It specifies CASSLSGPWGQFF.

The rearrangement links TRBV27 to TRBJ2-1; 10 bases are a match to TRBD2. Germline V gene lookup returns CDR1 MNHEY and CDR2 SMNVEV (reference sequence). CDR3 size: 18 residues. J gave up 1 base and V 5 bases, and 11 bases lay outside the gene matches. In nucleotides, the CDR3 is TGTGCCAGCAGTCAACGGGCCCTAGCGGGAGTTTCCTACAATGAGCAGTTCTTC. Its protein is CASSQRALAGVSYNEQFF.

The gene calls are TRBV18 and TRBJ2-7; 11 positions agree with TRBD1. The CDR3 sequence is 15 residues long. V lost 3 bases to trimming and J lost 6 bases; unmatched junction nucleotides: 7. Germline V gene data show CDR1 as KGHSH and CDR2 as LQKENI. The CDR3 sequence is CASSPGTGGYSEQYF. CDR3 bases: TGTGCCAGCTCACCCGGGACAGGGGGTTACTCCGAGCAGTACTTC.

This chain joins TRBV25-1 and TRBJ2-5; a weak D match, TRBD2 (6 bases). Trimming stripped 2 bases from V and 2 bases from J, with 12 bases between. CDR1 and CDR2 (germline): MGHDK, SYGVNS. The CDR3 runs to 15 residues. CDR3 sequence: CASSELSGDQETQYF. The CDR3 DNA sequence: TGTGCCAGCAGTGAACTGTCGGGAGATCAAGAGACCCAGTACTTC. The whole variable domain, remainder taken from reference TRBV25-1 and TRBJ2-5, is EADIYQTPRYLVIGTGKKITLECSQTMGHDKMYWYQQDPGMELHLIHYSYGVNSTEKGDLSSESTVSRIRTEHFPLTLESARPSHTSQYLCASSELSGDQETQYFGPGTRLLVL.

By share, this clone counts as medium-sized. The CDR3 sequence: CASSLVYQGTEAFF. The DNA of the CDR3 is TGTGCCAGCAGCTTAGTTTATCAGGGCACTGAAGCTTTCTTT. The J gene is TRBJ1-1, the V gene TRBV7-9, with D tentatively TRBD1 (5 bases). From germline, CDR1 is SEHNR and CDR2 FQNEAQ (reference sequence). Deletions cut 1 base from V and 4 bases from J, with 10 bases between. CDR3 length: 14 amino acids.

The chain couples TRBV11-3 to TRBJ2-3; tentative D call: TRBD2 (6 bases). The CDR3 is 16 amino acids. Germline V gene lookup returns CDR1 SGHNT and CDR2 YENEEA. The V end lost 3 bases, the J end lost 3 bases, and 16 bases lay between the germline ends. CDR3 loop: CASSLGPGGFTDTQYF. DNA of the CDR3: TGTGCCAGCAGCTTGGGACCCGGAGGGTTTACAGATACGCAGTATTTT.

The chain uses TRBV5-1 and TRBJ2-7; D may be TRBD2 (5 bases). The V gene's germline CDR1 is SGHRS and CDR2 YFSETQ. The CDR3 is 16 amino acids. The V end lost 0 bases, the J end lost 0 bases, and 13 bases lay between the germline ends. The CDR3 protein is CASSLESTISSYEQYF. As DNA, the CDR3 is TGCGCCAGCAGCTTGGAATCGACTATCAGCTCCTACGAGCAGTACTTC.

This chain uses TRBV3-1 (or the pseudogene TRBV3-2) with TRBJ1-1, with TRBD1 matching 8 bases. CDR1 and CDR2 from the germline V gene are LGHDT and YNNKEL (reference sequence). The V and J ends lost 4 bases and 5 bases, in that order; junction bases with no gene match: 3. The CDR3 totals 13 residues. The DNA of the CDR3 is TGTGCCAGCAGCCTAGACAGGGGTACTGAAGCTTTCTTT. Its protein product is CASSLDRGTEAFF.

The V and J genes are TRBV19 and TRBJ1-1, with D unclear. The ends were cut back, 6 bases at V and 1 base at J, with 12 bases in the middle. The CDR3 is made up of 14 amino acids. Germline CDR1 is LNHDA and CDR2 is SQIVND (reference sequence). The CDR3 spells CASSLGRENTEAFF. In DNA, the CDR3 is TGTGCCAGTAGCCTAGGACGGGAGAACACTGAAGCTTTCTTT.

The rearrangement uses TRBV6-2 or TRBV6-3 and TRBJ2-5; TRBD2 matches at 9 bases. This CDR3 is 13 amino acids long. With V trimmed by 6 bases and J by 5 bases, 4 bases remained unmatched. The germline V gene encodes CDR1 MNHEY and CDR2 SVGEGT. The chain's CDR3 is CASSWTSVETQYF. In DNA, the CDR3 is TGTGCCAGCAGCTGGACTAGCGTGGAGACCCAGTACTTC.

The DNA for the CDR3 is TGTGCCAGCAGCTTAGTATCTAGGGGACAGGGTGCCAAAAACATTCAGTACTTC. Its protein is CASSLVSRGQGAKNIQYF. This chain connects TRBV11-3 to TRBJ2-4; 9 bases agree with TRBD1. CDR1 and CDR2 from the germline V gene are SGHNT and YENEEA. This CDR3 is built from 18 residues. With 1 base clipped from V and 1 base from J, the junction kept 8 bases outside the gene matches.

This chain links TRBV29-1 with TRBJ2-7; weak D call: TRBD1 (5 bases). Germline loops: CDR1 SQVTM, CDR2 ANQGSEA. V was clipped by 8 bases and J by 2 bases, with 19 bases between them. The CDR3 spans 14 residues. In DNA, the CDR3 is TGCAGCTGTATGATAGGGGTACCCCCCTACGAGCAGTACTTC. Residues: CSCMIGVPPYEQYF.

The chain recombines TRBV9 with TRBJ2-1, with D perhaps matching TRBD2 (5 bases). Looked up from germline, CDR1 is SGDLS and CDR2 is YYNGEE. V gave up 2 bases and J gave up 5 bases, with 8 bases separating them. This CDR3 region has 13 residues. Written as DNA, the CDR3 is TGTGCCAGCAGCGTTGGACTCCACAATGAGCAGTTCTTC. Encoded protein: CASSVGLHNEQFF. Looking up the rest from reference TRBV9 and TRBJ2-1 gives the full variable domain: DSGVTQTPKHLITATGQRVTLRCSPRSGDLSVYWYQQSLDQGLQFLIQYYNGEERAKGNILERFSAQQFPDLHSELNLSSLELGDSALYFCASSVGLHNEQFFGPGTRLTVL.

CDR3 bases: TGTGCCAGCAGTTTCGAAGCGGGATGGGGGCAGTACTTC. Translating it yields CASSFEAGWGQYF. The rearrangement uses TRBV6-5 and TRBJ2-7; 7 bases are shared with TRBD2. V gave up 4 bases and J gave up 9 bases; unmatched junction bases: 9. Germline V gives CDR1 MNHEY, CDR2 SVGAGI. The CDR3 is made up of 13 amino acids.

The chain uses TRBV6-5 and TRBJ1-6; D ambiguous. The CDR3 runs to 12 residues. Trimming shortened V by 8 bases and J by 5 bases, and 7 bases separated the two germline ends. The V gene's germline CDR1 is MNHEY and CDR2 SVGAGI. CDR3 protein: CASAANNSPLHF. DNA of the CDR3: TGTGCCAGCGCGGCGAATAATTCACCCCTCCACTTT.

This chain connects TRBV6-2 or TRBV6-3 to TRBJ2-3, with D unresolved. The CDR3 is 11 residues long. Per the germline V gene, CDR1 is MNHEY and CDR2 is SVGEGT. V was trimmed by 5 bases and J by 4 bases, leaving 4 bases between them. The CDR3: CASSPADTQYF. The CDR3 DNA follows: TGTGCCAGCAGTCCCGCAGATACGCAGTATTTT.

This sequence joins TRBV6-2 or TRBV6-3 and TRBJ2-5; the match to TRBD2 covers 12 bases. The CDR3 has 15 amino acids. The germline V gene encodes CDR1 MNHEY and CDR2 SVGEGT. V was clipped by 5 bases and J by 2 bases; unmatched bases: 3. CDR3 protein: CASSLTSGGQETQYF. CDR3 nucleotide sequence: TGTGCCAGCAGTCTGACTAGCGGGGGACAAGAGACCCAGTACTTC.

In DNA, the CDR3 is TGTGCCAGCAGCGTAGCGGGAGAGGACAATGAGCAGTTCTTC. Residues: CASSVAGEDNEQFF. The genes are TRBV9 and TRBJ2-1, with a tentative D call TRBD2 (6 bases). This CDR3 comprises 14 residues. Germline CDR1 reads SGDLS; CDR2 reads YYNGEE. Trimming cost V 0 bases and J 5 bases, with 9 bases left between them.

This clone is a singleton in its sample. The V and J genes are TRBV11-2 and TRBJ2-1; 7 positions match TRBD1. From germline, CDR1 is SGHAT and CDR2 FQNNGV. The junction had 5 bases not matched to a gene; V was cut back by 1 base and J by 2 bases. CDR3 length: 16 amino acids. The DNA for the CDR3 is TGTGCCAGCAGCTTAGTAGAAGGGGGCACCTACAATGAGCAGTTCTTC. As protein: CASSLVEGGTYNEQFF.